The subject of this entry is one TCR beta chain. The antigen is undetermined. Trimming took off 8 bases at V and 6 bases at J, with 14 bases between the two ends. In germline, CDR1 is MGHDK, CDR2 SYGVNS. The CDR3 contains 12 residues. Method: immunoSEQ multiplex PCR; TCRdb's copy keeps in-frame clones and lacks some. The repertoire consists of about 2 million clones, with about 95% occurring once and the leading ten covering 1.2%. The data stem from a study of shared clonotypes between healthy human individuals. Study-wide findings and caveats: Non-shared clonotypes showed lower generation probabilities than clonotypes common to all four donors. It was the few donors that limited the genetic and exposure-history diversity represented.

Naive CD8 cells, CD45RO-negative and positively selected for CCR7, excluded terminally differentiated effector memory CD45RA+ cells. Those who donated were healthy HIV-negative adults, with no recent acute infections or vaccinations reported. The sequence came from a man aged 18 to 35 in good health. The source material was naive CD8+ T cells sorted from blood. The chain recombines TRBV25-1 with TRBJ2-7; D not certain. The CDR3 region has the DNA TGTGCCAGCTCCCGGGCAGCCTTCGAGCAGTACTTC. It yields the protein CASSRAAFEQYF.